These T cell receptor beta chains were read from a single sample in a study of CD8 T cells in Susac syndrome. TCRdb re-called the immunoSEQ multiplex PCR reads through MiXCR, storing one row per CDR3 protein. The sample holds roughly 180,000 distinct CDR3 sequences; 90% to 95% are singletons and the top ten take over 0.12%. Sequencing was done on a sample of CD4+ T cells from PBMCs. The receptors originated from a human donor in good health. Each CDR3 is given with its conserved first and last residue. D genes are given only for firm matches. Size is omitted from some rows. Given values are once, few, many or a class for expanded clones.

TRBJ2-1 | . | TRBV20-1 | . | CSARDHLEQFF | TGCAGTGCTAGAGATCACCTTGAGCAGTTCTTC
TRBJ1-1 | TRBD1 | TRBV4-3 | . | CASSQFTGDTEAFF | TGCGCCAGCAGCCAATTCACAGGGGACACTGAAGCTTTCTTT
TRBJ2-2 | . | TRBV12-5 | . | CASGLRGHNTGELFF | TGTGCTAGTGGTTTGCGTGGACACAACACCGGGGAGCTGTTTTTT
TRBJ2-7 | . | TRBV20-1 | . | CSAGKGAAYEQYF | TGCAGTGCCGGGAAAGGGGCCGCCTACGAGCAGTACTTC
TRBJ2-5 | . | TRBV5-4 | few | CASSLEGEETQYF | TGTGCCAGCAGCTTGGAGGGTGAGGAGACCCAGTACTTC
TRBJ2-1 | TRBD2 | TRBV5-4 | . | CASSLWASGGKQFF | TGTGCCAGCAGCTTGTGGGCTAGCGGGGGTAAGCAGTTCTTC
TRBJ2-7 | TRBD1 | TRBV29-1 | . | CSVDFQGAGQYF | TGCAGCGTTGACTTCCAGGGGGCCGGGCAGTACTTC
TRBJ2-5 | . | TRBV5-1 | . | CASSLGVTATLQETQYF | TGCGCCAGCAGCCTGGGGGTGACAGCTACTCTCCAAGAGACCCAGTACTTC
TRBJ2-2 | TRBD1 | TRBV28 | . | CASTGGTGELFF | TGTGCCAGCACAGGGGGCACCGGGGAGCTGTTTTTT
TRBJ2-1 | TRBD2 | TRBV28 | . | CASAPTSGVPYNEQFF | TGTGCCAGCGCACCGACTAGCGGGGTCCCCTACAATGAGCAGTTCTTC
TRBJ2-5 | . | TRBV12-3/TRBV12-4 | . | CASSLDSQETQYF | TGTGCCAGCAGTTTAGACAGCCAAGAGACCCAGTACTTC
TRBJ2-7 | . | TRBV30 | few | CAWSVQGSSYEQYF | TGTGCCTGGAGTGTTCAGGGATCATCCTACGAGCAGTACTTC
TRBJ2-3 | TRBD1 | TRBV20-1 | . | CSARGIMGQGLADTQYF | TGCAGTGCTAGAGGCATAATGGGACAGGGGCTCGCAGATACGCAGTATTTT
TRBJ1-2 | . | TRBV7-9 | . | CASSLDAGTYGYTF | TGTGCCAGCAGCTTAGATGCAGGGACCTATGGCTACACCTTC
TRBJ2-3 | TRBD1 | TRBV7-2 | . | CASGRQGIDTQYF | TGTGCCAGCGGAAGACAGGGAATAGATACGCAGTATTTT
TRBJ2-1 | . | TRBV7-8 | . | CASSRSGVDAEQFF | TGTGCCAGCAGCCGCTCAGGCGTGGATGCTGAGCAGTTCTTC
TRBJ2-7 | . | TRBV29-1 | once | CSVGTDVSYEQYF | TGCAGCGTTGGGACAGACGTCTCCTACGAGCAGTACTTC
TRBJ2-5 | . | TRBV9 | . | CASSPHQGASETQYF | TGTGCCAGCAGCCCCCACCAAGGAGCGTCGGAGACCCAGTACTTC
TRBJ2-1 | . | TRBV30 | . | CAWSVGGYNEQFF | TGTGCCTGGAGTGTAGGGGGGTACAATGAGCAGTTCTTC
TRBJ1-2 | TRBD1 | TRBV25-1 | . | CASSGDRGLNGYTF | TGTGCCAGCAGTGGCGACAGGGGGCTCAACGGCTACACCTTC
TRBJ2-7 | . | TRBV20-1 | . | CSAPDQFSYEQYF | TGCAGTGCACCGGACCAGTTCTCCTACGAGCAGTACTTC
TRBJ1-2 | . | TRBV3-1 | . | CASSGVNDYGYTF | TGTGCCAGCAGTGGCGTGAATGACTATGGCTACACCTTC
TRBJ1-1 | . | TRBV20-1 | . | CSANGLGNTEAFF | TGCAGTGCAAACGGCTTGGGGAACACTGAAGCTTTCTTT
TRBJ2-7 | . | TRBV20-1 | . | CSASFGPNYEQYF | TGCAGTGCTTCATTTGGTCCCAACTACGAGCAGTACTTC
TRBJ1-1 | . | TRBV20-1 | . | CSARAGYTEAFF | TGCAGTGCTAGAGCAGGGTACACTGAAGCTTTCTTT
TRBJ2-1 | . | TRBV4-2 | . | CASSQAAAGGNEQFF | TGTGCCAGCAGCCAAGCAGCGGCCGGGGGCAATGAGCAGTTCTTC
TRBJ2-1 | . | TRBV7-9 | . | CASSRARTVNEQFF | TGTGCCAGCAGCCGCGCTAGGACAGTCAATGAGCAGTTCTTC
TRBJ1-1 | . | TRBV9 | . | CASSLGPGNTEAFF | TGTGCCAGCAGCCTGGGACCCGGGAACACTGAAGCTTTCTTT
TRBJ2-3 | TRBD2 | TRBV20-1 | once | CSARVAGRDTDTQYF | TGCAGTGCTAGAGTAGCGGGGCGGGACACAGATACGCAGTATTTT
TRBJ2-7 | TRBD2 | TRBV6-5 | . | CASRGSGSYEQYF | TGTGCCAGCAGGGGTAGCGGGTCCTACGAGCAGTACTTC
TRBJ2-3 | . | TRBV29-1 | . | CSVIKGFADTQYF | TGCAGCGTTATAAAGGGGTTCGCAGATACGCAGTATTTT
TRBJ2-7 | . | TRBV9 | . | CASSVTGGNYEQYF | TGTGCCAGCAGCGTAACGGGCGGGAACTACGAGCAGTACTTC
TRBJ1-5 | . | TRBV15 | . | CATSRGGQPQHF | TGTGCCACCAGCAGAGGCGGTCAGCCCCAGCATTTT
TRBJ2-1 | TRBD1 | TRBV14 | . | CASRRGTGDEQFF | TGTGCCAGCAGACGCGGGACAGGGGATGAGCAGTTCTTC
TRBJ1-1 | . | TRBV30 | . | CAWSNTEAFF | TGTGCCTGGTCGAACACTGAAGCTTTCTTT
TRBJ1-2 | TRBD1 | TRBV20-1 | . | CSARAGQGHYGYTF | TGCAGTGCTAGGGCGGGACAGGGGCACTATGGCTACACCTTC